Listed below are T cell receptor beta chains from one sample, sequenced in a study of cytomegalovirus exposure and HLA in healthy donors. Method: immunoSEQ multiplex PCR; TCRdb's copy keeps in-frame clones and lacks some. Among around 200,000 clones listed, more than 75% were seen once. Input material: PBMCs. The receptors were gathered from a woman in her forties in good health and CMV-seronegative. The CDR3 runs from the conserved cysteine through the conserved F or W. D genes are given only for firm matches. Some rows mark clone size as missing; the rest say once, few, many or name a class of expanded clone.

J,D,V,size,DNA,CDR3
TRBJ1-2,NA,TRBV6-4,NA,TGTGCTCCGGGGAAGATGTGCTACACCTTC,CAPGKMCYTF
TRBJ2-3,NA,TRBV7-8,NA,TGTGCCAGCAGCTTCCGCGGGAGCACAGATACGCAGTATTTT,CASSFRGSTDTQYF
TRBJ2-7,NA,TRBV14,NA,TGTGCCAGCAGCCAAGATGGCGACTGGCAGGGCGGCTACGAGCAGTACTTC,CASSQDGDWQGGYEQYF
TRBJ1-2,TRBD1,TRBV11-2,NA,TGTGCCAGCAGCTTGTACCAAGGGCGTAGATACAGGGGGTATGGCTACACCTTC,CASSLYQGRRYRGYGYTF
TRBJ2-5,TRBD1,TRBV15,NA,TGTGCCACCAGCAGGGTAAAAGGACAGGGCGGAGAGACCCAGTACTTC,CATSRVKGQGGETQYF
TRBJ2-2,TRBD1,TRBV29-1,NA,TGCAGCGTGGGGGACAGAAACACCGGGGAGCTGTTTTTT,CSVGDRNTGELFF
TRBJ2-5,TRBD2,TRBV4-2,once,TGTGCCAGCAGCCCCCCCTCTAGCGGGAGTATGCAGTACTTC,CASSPPSSGSMQYF
TRBJ2-7,NA,TRBV30,NA,TGTGCCTGGAGTGTACGATGGGACACCTACGAGCAGTACTTC,CAWSVRWDTYEQYF
TRBJ2-3,TRBD2,TRBV7-9,NA,TGTGCCAGCACCGCGGGAGGGTCCACAGATACGCAGTATTTT,CASTAGGSTDTQYF
TRBJ2-5,NA,TRBV18,NA,TGTGCCAGCTCCCCAACGGAGAACGCTGAGACCCAGTACTTC,CASSPTENAETQYF
TRBJ1-2,NA,TRBV7-9,NA,TGTGCCAGCAGCAACCCAAGTGAGGTGTTCGGCTACACCTTC,CASSNPSEVFGYTF
TRBJ2-5,NA,TRBV27,NA,TGTGCCCGAGGAGAGACCCAGTACTTC,CARGETQYF
TRBJ2-4,TRBD2,TRBV4-1,NA,TGCGCCAGCAGCCATGCCATTATAGCGGGGCGGGAGAACATTCAGTACTTC,CASSHAIIAGRENIQYF
TRBJ1-1,TRBD1,TRBV7-9,many,TGTGCCAGCAGCTTGGGACAGTTGAACACTGAAGCTTTCTTT,CASSLGQLNTEAFF
TRBJ2-7,TRBD1,TRBV29-1,NA,TGCAGCGTTGAAGGACAGGGCACCTACGAGCAGTACTTC,CSVEGQGTYEQYF
TRBJ2-7,TRBD2,TRBV6-5,NA,TGTGCCACGCGACTAGCGGCTGCCTCCTACGAGCAGTACTTC,CATRLAAASYEQYF
TRBJ1-1,NA,TRBV28,NA,TGTGCCAGTTGGGCTACAGTGAACACTGAAGCTTTCTTT,CASWATVNTEAFF
TRBJ2-7,NA,TRBV7-3,NA,TGTGCCAGCAGCTTAGGTATGGACAGCGCCTACGAGCAGTACTTC,CASSLGMDSAYEQYF
TRBJ2-1,NA,TRBV7-3,once,TGTGCCAGCAGCTTAATCAGGGGCAATGAGCAGTTCTTC,CASSLIRGNEQFF
TRBJ2-7,NA,TRBV4-2,NA,TGTGCCAGCAGCCAGGGCCTAGCGCGTACCTACGAGCAGTACTTC,CASSQGLARTYEQYF
TRBJ2-5,TRBD1,TRBV5-1,once,TGCGCCAGCAGCTCAACAGGGGCCCCTCAAGAGGCCCAGTACTTC,CASSSTGAPQEAQYF
TRBJ1-1,NA,TRBV5-4,NA,TGTGCCAGCAGCTTGGCGGGGAACGCTGAAGCTTTCTTT,CASSLAGNAEAFF
TRBJ2-3,TRBD1,TRBV10-1,NA,TGCGCCAGCAGTGAACAGGGGACACTCACAGATACGCAGTATTTT,CASSEQGTLTDTQYF
TRBJ1-5,NA,TRBV6-4,NA,TGTGCCAGCAGTGACGTAGAGGGTCAGCCCCAGCATTTT,CASSDVEGQPQHF
TRBJ2-1,TRBD2,TRBV30,NA,TGTGCCTGGAGTGTACACATGACTAGCGGGAGTCGAAATGAGCAGTTCTTC,CAWSVHMTSGSRNEQFF
TRBJ1-1,TRBD1,TRBV7-8,NA,TGTGCCAGCAACGGAGGCCCGGGACAGGGGGCCGGTGTGGAAGCTTTCTTT,CASNGGPGQGAGVEAFF
TRBJ2-5,NA,TRBV21-1,NA,TGTGCCAGCAGCAAACTTGCGGGAGTTTGGGAGACCCAGTACTTC,CASSKLAGVWETQYF
TRBJ1-1,NA,TRBV4-2,few,TGTGCCAGCAGCCAAGATACAGGGCATCCTGAAGCTTTCTTT,CASSQDTGHPEAFF
TRBJ1-5,NA,TRBV15,NA,TGTGCCACCAGCAGCATTACAGAAGTCAATCAGCCCCAGCATTTT,CATSSITEVNQPQHF
TRBJ2-3,NA,TRBV27,NA,TGTGCCAGCAGTTTGTGGGGGCGTACCATCCGTGATACGCAGTATTTT,CASSLWGRTIRDTQYF
TRBJ2-5,NA,TRBV5-4,NA,TGTGCCAGCAGCTTGGACCAGGGGAGGACCCAGTACTTC,CASSLDQGRTQYF
TRBJ1-1,NA,TRBV18,NA,TGTGCCAGCTCACCACAGGGGTTGAACACTGAAGCTTTCTTT,CASSPQGLNTEAFF
TRBJ2-7,TRBD1,TRBV5-1,NA,TGCGCCAGCCGGACAGGGCACTCCTACGAGCAGTACTTC,CASRTGHSYEQYF
TRBJ2-1,TRBD2,TRBV27,NA,TGTGCCAGCAGTTTAAGGGGACTAGCGGGAGAAGAGCAGTTCTTC,CASSLRGLAGEEQFF
TRBJ2-7,TRBD2,TRBV30,NA,TGTGCCTGGAGTGTACTAGCGGGGGTCTCCTACGAGCAGTACTTC,CAWSVLAGVSYEQYF